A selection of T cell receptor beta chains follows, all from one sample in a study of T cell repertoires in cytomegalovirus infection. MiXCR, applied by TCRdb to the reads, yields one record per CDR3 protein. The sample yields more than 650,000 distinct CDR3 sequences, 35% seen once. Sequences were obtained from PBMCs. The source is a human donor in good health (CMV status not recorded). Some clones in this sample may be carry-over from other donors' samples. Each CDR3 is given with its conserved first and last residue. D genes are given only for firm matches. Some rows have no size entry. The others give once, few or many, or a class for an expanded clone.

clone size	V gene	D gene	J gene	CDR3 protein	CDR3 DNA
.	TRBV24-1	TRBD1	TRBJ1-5	CATSDPGTGEGQPQHF	TGTGCCACCAGTGATCCTGGGACAGGGGAGGGTCAGCCCCAGCATTTT
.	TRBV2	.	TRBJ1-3	CASQGFRGNTIYF	TGTGCCAGCCAGGGGTTTCGGGGAAACACCATATATTTT
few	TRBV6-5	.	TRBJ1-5	CASSYPTDIQPQHF	TGTGCCAGCAGTTACCCGACGGACATACAGCCCCAGCATTTT
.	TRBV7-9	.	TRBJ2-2	CASSKDSYTGELFF	TGTGCCAGCAGCAAGGACTCTTACACCGGGGAGCTGTTTTTT
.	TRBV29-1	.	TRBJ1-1	CSVVESVIEAFF	TGCAGCGTTGTTGAATCAGTCATTGAAGCTTTCTTT
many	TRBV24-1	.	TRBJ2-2	CATSDPRFGELFF	TGTGCCACCAGTGATCCTCGTTTCGGGGAGCTGTTTTTT
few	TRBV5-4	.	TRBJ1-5	CASSLGPREMGNQPQHF	TGTGCCAGCAGCTTGGGCCCCAGGGAGATGGGCAATCAGCCCCAGCATTTT
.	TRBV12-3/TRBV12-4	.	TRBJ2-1	CASSLRHSSYNEQFF	TGTGCCAGCAGTTTACGTCACAGCTCCTACAATGAGCAGTTCTTC
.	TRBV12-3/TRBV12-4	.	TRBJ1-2	CASGGLGYTF	TGTGCCAGCGGGGGGCTTGGCTACACCTTC
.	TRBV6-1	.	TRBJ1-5	CASSVRQPQHF	TGTGCCAGCAGTGTTCGTCAGCCCCAGCATTTT
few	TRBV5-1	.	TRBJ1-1	CASSLAPGEKNTEAFF	TGCGCCAGCAGCTTGGCCCCTGGGGAGAAGAACACTGAAGCTTTCTTT
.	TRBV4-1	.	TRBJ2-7	CASSQGIQGYEQYF	TGCGCCAGCAGCCAAGGAATACAGGGTTACGAGCAGTACTTC
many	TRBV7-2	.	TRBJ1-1	CASSLAVGITRRDTEAFF	TGTGCCAGCAGCTTAGCCGTCGGGATTACTCGACGCGACACTGAAGCTTTCTTT
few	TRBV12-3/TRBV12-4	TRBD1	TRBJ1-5	CASSLDRGRNQPQHF	TGTGCCAGCAGTTTAGACAGGGGACGCAATCAGCCCCAGCATTTT
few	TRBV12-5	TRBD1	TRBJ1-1	CASGPGQKNTEAFF	TGTGCTAGTGGACCGGGACAGAAGAACACTGAAGCTTTCTTT
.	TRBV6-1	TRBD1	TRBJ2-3	CASSESDWDSYFSTDTQYF	TGTGCCAGCAGTGAATCCGATTGGGACAGTTACTTTAGCACAGATACGCAGTATTTT
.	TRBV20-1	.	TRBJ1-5	CSARAGNRQPQHF	TGCAGTGCTAGAGCAGGGAATCGGCAGCCCCAGCATTTT
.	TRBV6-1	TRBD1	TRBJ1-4	CASSLKTGGVNEKLFF	TGTGCCAGCAGTCTTAAAACAGGGGGGGTGAATGAAAAACTGTTTTTT
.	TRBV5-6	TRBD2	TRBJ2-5	CASSPLLAGGFQETQYF	TGTGCCAGCAGCCCGCTACTAGCGGGGGGCTTTCAAGAGACCCAGTACTTC
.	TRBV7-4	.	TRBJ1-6	CASSLAWKIRNSPLHF	TGTGCCAGCAGCTTAGCGTGGAAGATTCGTAATTCACCCCTCCACTTT
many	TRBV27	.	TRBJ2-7	CASSLGNEQYF	TGTGCCAGCAGCTTGGGGAACGAGCAGTACTTC
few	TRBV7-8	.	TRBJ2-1	CASSPGRDQYNEQFF	TGTGCCAGCAGCCCAGGGCGGGATCAATACAATGAGCAGTTCTTC
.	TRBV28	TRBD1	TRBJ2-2	CASSLSGRGSIGGELFF	TGTGCCAGCAGTTTATCAGGCAGGGGGTCGATAGGCGGGGAGCTGTTTTTT
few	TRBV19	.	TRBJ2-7	CASSPPGDEQYF	TGTGCCAGTAGTCCCCCGGGAGACGAGCAGTACTTC
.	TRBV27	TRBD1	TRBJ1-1	CASSRQGWSNTEAFF	TGTGCCAGCAGCAGACAGGGGTGGTCGAACACTGAAGCTTTCTTT
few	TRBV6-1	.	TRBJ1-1	CATSGQTLEAFF	TGTGCCACTTCAGGACAGACCCTAGAAGCTTTCTTT
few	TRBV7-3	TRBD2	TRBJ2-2	CASSLRWTSGGLGGELFF	TGTGCCAGCAGCCTACGCTGGACTAGCGGGGGGTTGGGCGGGGAGCTGTTTTTT
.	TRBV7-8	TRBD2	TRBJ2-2	CASSRKPGLVVVSAGELFF	TGTGCCAGCAGCCGAAAACCGGGACTAGTAGTTGTTTCGGCCGGGGAGCTGTTTTTT
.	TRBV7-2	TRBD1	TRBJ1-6	CASSLGTVFNSPLHF	TGTGCCAGCAGCTTGGGGACAGTTTTTAATTCACCCCTCCACTTT
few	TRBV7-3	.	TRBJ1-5	CASSPPGGTSNQPQHF	TGTGCCAGCAGCCCCCCGGGGGGCACTAGCAATCAGCCCCAGCATTTT
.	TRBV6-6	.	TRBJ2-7	CASSLGQGSKTSDYEQYF	TGTGCCAGCAGTTTGGGTCAGGGCTCCAAGACTTCGGACTACGAGCAGTACTTC
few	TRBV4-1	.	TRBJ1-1	CASSQKGFTGGGNTEAFF	TGCGCCAGCAGCCAAAAGGGGTTTACAGGAGGGGGGAACACTGAAGCTTTCTTT
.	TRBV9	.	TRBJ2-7	CASSVGGEPYEQYF	TGTGCCAGCAGCGTAGGAGGAGAACCCTACGAGCAGTACTTC
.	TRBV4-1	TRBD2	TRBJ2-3	CASSQEDSGGTTDTQYF	TGCGCCAGCAGCCAAGAAGATAGCGGGGGAACCACAGATACGCAGTATTTT
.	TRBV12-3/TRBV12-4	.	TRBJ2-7	CASSYRVRVGEQYF	TGTGCCAGCAGTTACAGGGTAAGGGTTGGCGAGCAGTACTTC
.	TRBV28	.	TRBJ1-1	CASRQGSPGTEAFF	TGTGCCAGCAGACAGGGTTCCCCAGGGACTGAAGCTTTCTTT
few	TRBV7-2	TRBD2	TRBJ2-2	CASSQPETSGRLTRSAGELFF	TGTGCCAGCAGCCAACCTGAGACTAGCGGGAGGCTTACCAGGTCGGCCGGGGAGCTGTTTTTT
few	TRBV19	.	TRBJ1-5	CASSSDRANQPQHF	TGTGCCAGTAGTTCCGACAGAGCCAATCAGCCCCAGCATTTT
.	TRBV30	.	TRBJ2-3	CAWSSIVSYQDTQYF	TGTGCCTGGAGTAGCATTGTCTCATACCAAGATACGCAGTATTTT
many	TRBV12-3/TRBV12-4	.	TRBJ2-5	CASSPVGPLGETQYF	TGTGCCAGCAGTCCAGTGGGACCCCTGGGGGAGACCCAGTACTTC
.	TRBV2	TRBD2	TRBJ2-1	CASSTSGGAWDEQFF	TGTGCCAGCAGTACAAGCGGGGGGGCCTGGGATGAGCAGTTCTTC
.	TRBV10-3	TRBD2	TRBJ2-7	CAINSAVSGSYEQYF	TGTGCCATCAACTCCGCGGTTAGCGGGAGCTACGAGCAGTACTTC
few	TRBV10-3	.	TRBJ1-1	CAIREDTEAFF	TGTGCCATCAGGGAGGACACTGAAGCTTTCTTT
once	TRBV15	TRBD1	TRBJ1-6	CATGNPSGTGVSPLHF	TGTGCCACCGGTAATCCAAGCGGGACAGGGGTTTCACCCCTCCACTTT
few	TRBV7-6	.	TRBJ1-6	CASSPGGVDNSPLHF	TGTGCCAGCAGTCCTGGAGGGGTGGATAATTCACCCCTCCACTTT
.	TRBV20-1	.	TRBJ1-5	CSARPHLETSMTDTQHF	TGCAGTGCTAGGCCCCATCTTGAGACTAGCATGACAGATACGCAGCATTTT
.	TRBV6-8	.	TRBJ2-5	CASRSWFATQYF	TGTGCCAGCAGGTCCTGGTTTGCGACCCAGTACTTC
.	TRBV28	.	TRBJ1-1	CASSLGGVDTEAFF	TGTGCCAGCAGTTTAGGGGGAGTGGACACTGAAGCTTTCTTT
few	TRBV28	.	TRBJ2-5	CASSAGKGETQYF	TGTGCCAGCAGTGCAGGGAAAGGAGAGACCCAGTACTTC
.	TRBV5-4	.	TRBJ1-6	CASSTAGSVNSPLHF	TGTGCCAGCAGCACAGCGGGAAGTGTTAATTCACCCCTCCACTTT
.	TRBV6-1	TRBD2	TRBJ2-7	CASRFGLAQPYEQYF	TGTGCCAGCAGATTTGGACTAGCGCAACCCTACGAGCAGTACTTC
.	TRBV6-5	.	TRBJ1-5	CASSALSIGNQPQHF	TGTGCCAGCTCTGCACTTTCCATCGGCAATCAGCCCCAGCATTTT
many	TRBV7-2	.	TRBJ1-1	CASSLFRGPNTEAFF	TGTGCCAGCAGCTTATTCAGGGGCCCGAACACTGAAGCTTTCTTT